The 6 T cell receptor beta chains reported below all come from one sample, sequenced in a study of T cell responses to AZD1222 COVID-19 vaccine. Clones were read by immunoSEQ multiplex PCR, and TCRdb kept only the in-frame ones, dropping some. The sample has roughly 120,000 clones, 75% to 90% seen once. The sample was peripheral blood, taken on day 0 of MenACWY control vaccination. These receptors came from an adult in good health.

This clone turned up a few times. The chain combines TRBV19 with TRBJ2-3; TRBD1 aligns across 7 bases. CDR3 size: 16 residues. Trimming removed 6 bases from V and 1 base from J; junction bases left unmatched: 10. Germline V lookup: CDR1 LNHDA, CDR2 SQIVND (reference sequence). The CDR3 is CASSHIQGRGTDTQYF. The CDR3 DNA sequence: TGTGCCAGTAGCCATATACAGGGGAGAGGCACAGATACGCAGTATTTT.

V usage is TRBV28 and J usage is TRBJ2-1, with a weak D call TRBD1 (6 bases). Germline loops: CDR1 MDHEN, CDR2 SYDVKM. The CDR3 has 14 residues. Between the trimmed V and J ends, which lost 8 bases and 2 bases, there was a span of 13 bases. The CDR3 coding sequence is TGTGCCAGCGGAATCAGGGGACCCTACAATGAGCAGTTCTTC. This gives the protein CASGIRGPYNEQFF.

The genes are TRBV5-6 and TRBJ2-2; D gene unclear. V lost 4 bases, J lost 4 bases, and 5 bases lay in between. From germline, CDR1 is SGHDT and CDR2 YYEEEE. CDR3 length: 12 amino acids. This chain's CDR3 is CASSPGTGELFF. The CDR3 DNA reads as TGTGCCAGCAGCCCCGGCACCGGGGAGCTGTTTTTT. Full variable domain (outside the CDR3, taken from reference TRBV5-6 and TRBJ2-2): DAGVTQSPTHLIKTRGQQVTLRCSPKSGHDTVSWYQQALGQGPQFIFQYYEEEERQRGNFPDRFSGHQFPNYSSELNVNALLLGDSALYLCASSPGTGELFFGEGSRLTVL.

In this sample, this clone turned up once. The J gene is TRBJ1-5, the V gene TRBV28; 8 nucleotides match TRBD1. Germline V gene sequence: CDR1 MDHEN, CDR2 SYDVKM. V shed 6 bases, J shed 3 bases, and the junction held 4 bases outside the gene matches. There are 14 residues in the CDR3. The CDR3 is CASRPGGNNQPQHF. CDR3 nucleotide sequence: TGTGCCAGCAGGCCAGGGGGCAACAATCAGCCCCAGCATTTT.

The CDR3 sequence is CASSLDLGTSAFDEQYF. The CDR3 DNA is TGTGCCAGCAGCTTAGATCTAGGGACTAGCGCCTTTGACGAGCAGTACTTC. V gene TRBV11-2 combines with J gene TRBJ2-7; 10 positions match TRBD2. This CDR3 contains 17 residues. The germline V gene encodes CDR1 SGHAT and CDR2 FQNNGV. V lost 0 bases to trimming and J lost 5 bases; unmatched junction nucleotides: 10.

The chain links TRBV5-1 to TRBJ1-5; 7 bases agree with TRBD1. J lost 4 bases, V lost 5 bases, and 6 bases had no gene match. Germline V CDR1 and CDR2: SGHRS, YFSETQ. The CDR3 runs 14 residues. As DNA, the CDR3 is TGCGCCAGCAGTCCGGGACAGCCTAATCAGCCCCAGCATTTT. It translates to CASSPGQPNQPQHF.